This entry describes one TCR beta chain. This entry is derived from a study of T cell repertoires in ileal Crohn's disease. At the level of the study: Thiopurines (about twelve) or anti-TNF agents (about 19) were given postoperatively to about half.

Using immunoSEQ multiplex PCR, the repertoire was profiled, and TCRdb retains in-frame clones only, with some absent. The data show 9,500 to 15,000 clones, about 81% seen once. Trimming took off 5 bases at V and 0 bases at J, with 19 bases between the two ends. Germline V lookup: CDR1 MDHEN, CDR2 SYDVKM. The length of the CDR3 is 18 residues. Time point denoted: neoterminal ileum biopsy at postoperative endoscopy, about 6 months after surgery. The rearrangement joins TRBV28 to TRBJ1-4; unclear D gene. The sequenced sample consisted of ileal tissue. The source is an adult with Crohn's disease. CDR3 sequence reads: CASSPNFPDGTTNEKLFF. The CDR3 region has the DNA TGTGCCAGCAGTCCGAACTTCCCGGACGGGACAACTAATGAAAAACTGTTTTTT.